This TCR beta chain derives from a study of cytomegalovirus exposure and HLA in healthy donors. Across the whole study: Earlier, approximately 110 million unique TCR beta sequences were recovered from around 180 million T cells by an analysis.

Study-level points and caveats: Trimming of TCR beta V- and J-genes showed a link, identified in a later analysis, to a missense DCLRE1C variant. There were several of the most significant clusters that appeared linked to common viral pathogens in a later analysis.

Germline V gives CDR1 SEHNR, CDR2 FQNEAQ (reference sequence). V shed 3 bases and J 8 bases; nucleotides not matched to a gene: 6. This CDR3 contains 14 residues. On this clone: Antigen unknown.

13 Jbeta primers and 60 Vbeta primers were used for the PCR. The data were produced by immunoSEQ multiplex PCR, yet TCRdb's version contains in-frame clones alone and is incomplete. Of about 89,000 clones in the sample, around 85% are singletons; the top ten hold approximately 3%. This TCR derives from a man aged 25 to 40 in good health and CMV-seronegative. V usage is TRBV7-9 and J usage is TRBJ1-2; 10 bases agree with TRBD1. The sample consisted of PBMCs. As DNA, the CDR3 is TGTGCCAGCAGCTTGACAGGGGGCGCGACGGGCTACACCTTC. Translation: CASSLTGGATGYTF.